This TCR beta chain was captured in a study of CD8+ T cells in alopecia areata. On this clone: What it recognizes is unknown.

Germline V gene data show CDR1 as SGHRS and CDR2 as YFSETQ. The V and J ends lost 4 bases and 2 bases respectively, with 9 bases between them. The length of the CDR3 is 13 residues. Study conclusions and caveats: Clonality in lesional scalp, especially alopecia totalis/universalis, exceeded that of normal scalp.

Extraction and reverse transcription of RNA yielded cDNA as the sequencing template. The assay was immunoSEQ multiplex PCR, and TCRdb's table has in-frame clones only and misses some. The sample records approximately 180,000 clones, 64% being singletons. Treatment specified: oral pan-JAK inhibitor, 5-10 mg twice daily. The sequence was collected from a human donor with alopecia areata. Source: CD4+ T cells sorted from blood, taken at approximately week 50, from a patient treated with tofacitinib. The chain couples TRBV5-1 to TRBJ2-5; D not certain. CDR3 in amino acids: CASSLRAQETQYF. Here the CDR3 DNA reads TGCGCCAGCAGCCTTCGAGCTCAAGAGACCCAGTACTTC. Filled out from reference TRBV5-1 and TRBJ2-5, the complete variable domain reads KAGVTQTPRYLIKTRGQQVTLSCSPISGHRSVSWYQQTPGQGLQFLFEYFSETQRNKGNFPGRFSGRQFSNSRSEMNVSTLELGDSALYLCASSLRAQETQYFGPGTRLLVL.